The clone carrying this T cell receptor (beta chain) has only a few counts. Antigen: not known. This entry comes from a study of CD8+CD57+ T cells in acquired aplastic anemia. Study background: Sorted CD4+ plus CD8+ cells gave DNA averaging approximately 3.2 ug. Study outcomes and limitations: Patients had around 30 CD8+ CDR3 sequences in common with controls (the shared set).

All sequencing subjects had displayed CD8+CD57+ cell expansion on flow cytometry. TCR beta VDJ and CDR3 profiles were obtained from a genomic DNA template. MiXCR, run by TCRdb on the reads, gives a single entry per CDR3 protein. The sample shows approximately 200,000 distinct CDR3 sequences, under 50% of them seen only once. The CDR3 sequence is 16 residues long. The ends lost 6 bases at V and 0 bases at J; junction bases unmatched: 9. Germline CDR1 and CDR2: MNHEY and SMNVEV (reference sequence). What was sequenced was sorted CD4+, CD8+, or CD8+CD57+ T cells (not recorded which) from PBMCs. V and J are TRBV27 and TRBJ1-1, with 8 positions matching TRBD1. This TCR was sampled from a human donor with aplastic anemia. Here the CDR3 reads CASRPGSGGMNTEAFF. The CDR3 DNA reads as TGTGCCAGCAGGCCTGGCTCAGGGGGCATGAACACTGAAGCTTTCTTT.